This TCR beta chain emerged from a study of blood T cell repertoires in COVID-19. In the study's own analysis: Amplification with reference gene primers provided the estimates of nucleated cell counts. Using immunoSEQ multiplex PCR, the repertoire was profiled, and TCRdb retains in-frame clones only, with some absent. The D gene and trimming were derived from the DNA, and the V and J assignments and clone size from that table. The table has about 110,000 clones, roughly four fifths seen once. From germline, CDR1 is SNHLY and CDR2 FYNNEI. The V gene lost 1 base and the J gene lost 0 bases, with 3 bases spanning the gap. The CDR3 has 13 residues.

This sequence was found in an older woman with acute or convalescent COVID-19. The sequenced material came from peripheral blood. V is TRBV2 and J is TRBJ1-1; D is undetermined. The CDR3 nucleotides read TGTGCCAGCAGTGAAGGAGTGAACACTGAAGCTTTCTTT. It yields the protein CASSEGVNTEAFF.